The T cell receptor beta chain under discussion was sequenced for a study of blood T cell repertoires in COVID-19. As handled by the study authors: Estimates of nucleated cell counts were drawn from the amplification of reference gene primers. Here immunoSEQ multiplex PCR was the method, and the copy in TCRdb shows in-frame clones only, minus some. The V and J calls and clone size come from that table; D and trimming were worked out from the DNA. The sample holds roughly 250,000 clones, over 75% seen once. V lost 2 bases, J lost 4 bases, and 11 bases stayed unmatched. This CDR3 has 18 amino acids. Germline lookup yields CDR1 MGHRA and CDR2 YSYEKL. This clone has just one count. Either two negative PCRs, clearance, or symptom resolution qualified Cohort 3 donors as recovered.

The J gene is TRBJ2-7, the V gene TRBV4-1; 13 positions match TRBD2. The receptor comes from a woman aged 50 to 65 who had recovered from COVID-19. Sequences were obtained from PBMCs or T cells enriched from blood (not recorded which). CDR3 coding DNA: TGCGCCAGCAGCCAACCAAGACTAGCGGGGGGCGCGGGGTACGAGCAGTACTTC. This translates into CASSQPRLAGGAGYEQYF.